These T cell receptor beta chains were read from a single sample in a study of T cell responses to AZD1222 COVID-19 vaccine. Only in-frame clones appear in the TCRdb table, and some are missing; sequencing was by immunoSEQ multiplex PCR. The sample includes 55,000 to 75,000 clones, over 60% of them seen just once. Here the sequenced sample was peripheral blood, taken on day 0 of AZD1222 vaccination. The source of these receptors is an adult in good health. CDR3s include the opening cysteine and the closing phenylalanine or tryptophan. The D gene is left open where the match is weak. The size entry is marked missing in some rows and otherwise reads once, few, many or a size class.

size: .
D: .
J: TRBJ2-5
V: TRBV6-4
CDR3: CASKSRTLPQETQYF
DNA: TGTGCCAGCAAAAGTAGGACACTTCCACAAGAGACCCAGTACTTC

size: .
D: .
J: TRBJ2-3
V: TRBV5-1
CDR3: CASSLAAGSTDTQYF
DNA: TGCGCCAGCAGCTTGGCGGCGGGTAGCACAGATACGCAGTATTTT

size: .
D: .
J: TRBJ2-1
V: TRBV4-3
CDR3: CASSQGAGSSYNEQFF
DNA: TGCGCCAGCAGCCAAGGGGCGGGGAGCTCCTACAATGAGCAGTTCTTC

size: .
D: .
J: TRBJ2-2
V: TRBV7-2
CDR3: CASSLDPLGAGELFF
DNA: TGTGCCAGCAGCTTAGACCCTCTAGGGGCCGGGGAGCTGTTTTTT

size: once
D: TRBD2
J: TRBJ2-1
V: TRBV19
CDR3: CATRLAGARNEQFF
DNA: TGTGCCACCCGACTAGCGGGGGCCCGCAATGAGCAGTTCTTC

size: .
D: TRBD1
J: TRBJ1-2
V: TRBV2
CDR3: CASSPETGSYGYTF
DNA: TGTGCCAGCAGCCCAGAGACAGGGTCCTATGGCTACACCTTC

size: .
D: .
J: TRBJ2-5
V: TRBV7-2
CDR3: CASSLDRVQETQYF
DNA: TGTGCCAGCAGCTTAGACCGGGTACAAGAGACCCAGTACTTC

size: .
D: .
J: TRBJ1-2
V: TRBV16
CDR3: CASSGPFAVAANYGYTF
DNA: TGTGCCAGCAGCGGGCCGTTCGCCGTTGCCGCTAACTATGGCTACACCTTC

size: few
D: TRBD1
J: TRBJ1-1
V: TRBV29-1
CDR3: CSAGLGGPGAEAFF
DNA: TGCAGCGCGGGATTAGGGGGCCCCGGGGCTGAAGCTTTCTTT

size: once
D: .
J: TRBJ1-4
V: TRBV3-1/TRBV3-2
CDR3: CASSQDGRGLFF
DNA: TGTGCCAGCAGCCAAGATGGCAGGGGACTGTTTTTT

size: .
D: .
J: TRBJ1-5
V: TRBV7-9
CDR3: CASSIDRDSNQPQHF
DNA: TGTGCCAGCAGCATTGACAGAGATAGCAATCAGCCCCAGCATTTT

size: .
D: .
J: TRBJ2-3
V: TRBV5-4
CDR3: CASSLDVTGADTQYF
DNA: TGTGCCAGCAGCTTGGACGTGACTGGGGCAGATACGCAGTATTTT

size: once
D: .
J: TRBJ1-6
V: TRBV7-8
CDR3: CASSLKGNSYNSPLHF
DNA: TGTGCCAGCAGCTTAAAAGGGAACTCCTATAATTCACCCCTCCACTTT

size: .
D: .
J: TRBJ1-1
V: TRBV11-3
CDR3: CASSLDRFSEAFF
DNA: TGTGCCAGCAGCTTAGATCGGTTTTCCGAAGCTTTCTTT

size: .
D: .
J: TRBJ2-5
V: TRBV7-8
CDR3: CASSLARTDRETQYF
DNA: TGTGCCAGCAGCTTAGCCCGGACAGACCGGGAGACCCAGTACTTC

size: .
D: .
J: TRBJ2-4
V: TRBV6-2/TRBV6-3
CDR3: CASSPQWGGADIQYF
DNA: TGTGCCAGCAGTCCCCAATGGGGGGGCGCGGACATTCAGTACTTC

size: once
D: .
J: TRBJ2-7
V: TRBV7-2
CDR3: CASSLAPGAYEQYF
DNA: TGTGCCAGCAGCTTAGCTCCGGGGGCCTACGAGCAGTACTTC

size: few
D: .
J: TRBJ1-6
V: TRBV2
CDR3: CASSEAPFIRQAHNSPLHF
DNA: TGTGCCAGCAGTGAAGCACCGTTTATCCGACAGGCTCATAATTCACCCCTCCACTTT

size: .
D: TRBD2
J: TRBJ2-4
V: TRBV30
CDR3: CAWTSGGAKNIQYF
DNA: TGTGCCTGGACTAGCGGGGGGGCCAAAAACATTCAGTACTTC

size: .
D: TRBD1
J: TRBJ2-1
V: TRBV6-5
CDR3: CASRPRGPAYNEQFF
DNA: TGTGCCAGCAGGCCCAGGGGGCCAGCCTACAATGAGCAGTTCTTC

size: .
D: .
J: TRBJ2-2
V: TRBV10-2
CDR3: CASGRLDTGELFF
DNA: TGCGCCAGCGGAAGACTGGACACCGGGGAGCTGTTTTTT

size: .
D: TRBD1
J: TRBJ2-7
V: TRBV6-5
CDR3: CASSYSMGQGYDEQYF
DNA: TGTGCCAGCAGTTACTCGATGGGACAGGGGTACGACGAGCAGTACTTC

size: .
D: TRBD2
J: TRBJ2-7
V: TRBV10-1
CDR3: CASSAEAGGKYEQYF
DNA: TGCGCCAGCAGTGCAGAAGCGGGGGGGAAGTACGAGCAGTACTTC

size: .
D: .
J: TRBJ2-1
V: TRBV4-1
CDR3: CASSQGYVGGRLILNEQFF
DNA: TGCGCCAGCAGCCAAGGTTATGTCGGGGGCAGGTTGATTTTAAATGAGCAGTTCTTC